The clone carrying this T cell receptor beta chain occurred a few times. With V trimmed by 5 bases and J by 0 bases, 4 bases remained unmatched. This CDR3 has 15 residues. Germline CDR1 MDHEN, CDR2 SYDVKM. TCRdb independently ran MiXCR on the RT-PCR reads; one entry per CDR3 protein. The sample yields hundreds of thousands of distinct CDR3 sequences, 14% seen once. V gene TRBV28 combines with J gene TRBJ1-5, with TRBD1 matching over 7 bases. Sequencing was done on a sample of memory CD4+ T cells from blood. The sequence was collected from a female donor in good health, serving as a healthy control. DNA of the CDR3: TGTGCCAGCAGTATGACAGGGATTAGCAATCAGCCCCAGCATTTT. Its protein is CASSMTGISNQPQHF.